Sequencing of this TCR beta chain was carried out in a study of blood T cell repertoires in COVID-19. The wider study: Acute and convalescent COVID-19 samples came from the United States, Italy and Spain. PBMCs, B-cell-depleted T cells, or T cells were the source of the cDNA or gDNA that made up the material.

The method was immunoSEQ multiplex PCR; TCRdb's version includes in-frame clones alone and lacks a portion of them. Of nearly 200,000 clones listed, roughly 84% are singletons. The sequence came from a woman between 40 and 55 years old who had recovered from COVID-19. The sequenced material came from peripheral blood.

The CDR3 region has the DNA TGTGCCAGCTCACCACCTCTTTCCAGCGGGGGTACCTACGAGCAGTACTTC. It specifies CASSPPLSSGGTYEQYF. This chain joins TRBV18 and TRBJ2-7; 8 bases line up with TRBD2. The V segment lost 0 bases and the J segment 2 bases; nucleotides outside the gene matches: 9. The CDR3 is 17 residues long. The germline gives CDR1 KGHSH, CDR2 LQKENI.